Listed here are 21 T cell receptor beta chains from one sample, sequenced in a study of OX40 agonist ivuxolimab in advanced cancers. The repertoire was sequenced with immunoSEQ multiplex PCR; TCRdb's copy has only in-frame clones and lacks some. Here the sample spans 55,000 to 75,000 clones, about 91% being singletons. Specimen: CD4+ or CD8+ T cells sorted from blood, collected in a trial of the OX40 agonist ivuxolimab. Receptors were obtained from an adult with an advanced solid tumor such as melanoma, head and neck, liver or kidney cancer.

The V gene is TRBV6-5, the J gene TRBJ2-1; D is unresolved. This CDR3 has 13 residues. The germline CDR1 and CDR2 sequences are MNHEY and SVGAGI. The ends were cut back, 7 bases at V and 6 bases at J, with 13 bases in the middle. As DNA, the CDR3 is TGTGCCAGCAATCCCCCCGGAATCAATGAGCAGTTCTTC. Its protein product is CASNPPGINEQFF.

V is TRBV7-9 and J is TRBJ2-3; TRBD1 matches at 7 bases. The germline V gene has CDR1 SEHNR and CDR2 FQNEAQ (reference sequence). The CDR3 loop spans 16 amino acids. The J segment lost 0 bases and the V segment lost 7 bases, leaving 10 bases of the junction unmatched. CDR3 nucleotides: TGTGCCAGCATCCAGGGGACAGCGGCTAGCACAGATACGCAGTATTTT. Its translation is CASIQGTAASTDTQYF. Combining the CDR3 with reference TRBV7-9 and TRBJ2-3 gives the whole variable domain DTGVSQNPRHKITKRGQNVTFRCDPISEHNRLYWYRQTLGQGPEFLTYFQNEAQLEKSRLLSDRFSAERPKGSFSTLEIQRTEQGDSAMYLCASIQGTAASTDTQYFGPGTRLTVL.

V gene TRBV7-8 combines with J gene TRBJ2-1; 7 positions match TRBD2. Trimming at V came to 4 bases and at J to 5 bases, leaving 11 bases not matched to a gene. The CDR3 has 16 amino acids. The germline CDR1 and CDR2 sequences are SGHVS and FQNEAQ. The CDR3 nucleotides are TGTGCCAGCAGCTCCCCGGTTAGCGGGCCCAACAATGAGCAGTTCTTC. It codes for CASSSPVSGPNNEQFF.

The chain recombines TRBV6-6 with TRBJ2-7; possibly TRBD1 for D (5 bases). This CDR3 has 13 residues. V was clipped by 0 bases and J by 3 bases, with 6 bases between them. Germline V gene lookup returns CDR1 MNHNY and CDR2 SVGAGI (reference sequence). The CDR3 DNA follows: TGTGCCAGCAGTTACTCGCAGGGCTACGAGCAGTACTTC. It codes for CASSYSQGYEQYF.

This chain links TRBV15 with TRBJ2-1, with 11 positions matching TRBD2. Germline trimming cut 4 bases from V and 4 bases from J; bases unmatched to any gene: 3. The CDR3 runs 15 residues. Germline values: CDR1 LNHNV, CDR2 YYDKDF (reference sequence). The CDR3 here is CATSTGLAAYNEQFF. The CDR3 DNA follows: TGTGCCACCAGCACGGGACTAGCGGCATACAATGAGCAGTTCTTC.

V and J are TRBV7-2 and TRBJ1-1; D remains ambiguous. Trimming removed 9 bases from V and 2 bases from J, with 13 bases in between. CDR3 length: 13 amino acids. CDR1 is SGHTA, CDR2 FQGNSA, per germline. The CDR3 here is CARREEGNTEAFF. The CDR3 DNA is TGTGCCAGGCGAGAGGAGGGAAACACTGAAGCTTTCTTT.

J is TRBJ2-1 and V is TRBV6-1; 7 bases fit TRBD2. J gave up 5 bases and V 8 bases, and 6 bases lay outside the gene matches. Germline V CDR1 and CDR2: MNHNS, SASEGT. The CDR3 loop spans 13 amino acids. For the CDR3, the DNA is TGTGCCAGCCTAGGACTAGTTAACAATGAGCAGTTCTTC. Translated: CASLGLVNNEQFF.

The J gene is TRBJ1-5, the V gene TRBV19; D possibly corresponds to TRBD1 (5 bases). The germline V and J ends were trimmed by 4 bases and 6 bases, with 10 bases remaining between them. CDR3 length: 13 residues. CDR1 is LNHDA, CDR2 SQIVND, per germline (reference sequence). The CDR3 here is CASSTGTGQPQHF. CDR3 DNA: TGTGCCAGTAGTACAGGGACCGGTCAGCCCCAGCATTTT.

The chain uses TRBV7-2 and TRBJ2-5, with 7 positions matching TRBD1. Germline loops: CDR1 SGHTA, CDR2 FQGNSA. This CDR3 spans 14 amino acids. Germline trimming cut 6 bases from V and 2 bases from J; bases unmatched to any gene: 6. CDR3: CASRWDSAQETQYF. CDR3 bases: TGTGCCAGCAGATGGGACAGTGCTCAAGAGACCCAGTACTTC.

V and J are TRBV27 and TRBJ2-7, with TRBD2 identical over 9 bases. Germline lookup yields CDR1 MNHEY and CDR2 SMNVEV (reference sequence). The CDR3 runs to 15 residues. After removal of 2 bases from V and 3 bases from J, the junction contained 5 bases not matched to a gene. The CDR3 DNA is TGTGCCAGCAGTTTAAACGCGGGAGGGGGCTACGAGCAGTACTTC. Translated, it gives CASSLNAGGGYEQYF.

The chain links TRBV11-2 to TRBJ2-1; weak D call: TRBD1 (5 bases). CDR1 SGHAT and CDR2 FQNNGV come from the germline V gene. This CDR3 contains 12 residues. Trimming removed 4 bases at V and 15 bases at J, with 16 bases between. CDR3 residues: CASSSIEQAGFF. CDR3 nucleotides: TGTGCCAGCAGCTCAATAGAACAGGCCGGGTTCTTC.

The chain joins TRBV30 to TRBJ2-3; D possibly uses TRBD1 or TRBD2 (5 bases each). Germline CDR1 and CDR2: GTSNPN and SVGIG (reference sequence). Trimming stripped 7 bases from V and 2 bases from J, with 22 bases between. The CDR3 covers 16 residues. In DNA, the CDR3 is TGTGCCTCCGCCACCGGGACCCTCGCGTCCACAGATACGCAGTATTTT. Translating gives CASATGTLASTDTQYF.

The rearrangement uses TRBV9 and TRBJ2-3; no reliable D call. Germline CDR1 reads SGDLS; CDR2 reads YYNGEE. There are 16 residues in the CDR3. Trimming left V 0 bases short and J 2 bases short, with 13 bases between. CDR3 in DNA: TGTGCCAGCAGCGTAGGTGAAGGGATGAACACAGATACGCAGTATTTT. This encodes CASSVGEGMNTDTQYF.

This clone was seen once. The chain's CDR3 is CASSRDLNTGELFF. The CDR3, as DNA: TGTGCCAGCAGCCGGGACTTGAACACCGGGGAGCTGTTTTTT. The chain carries TRBV28 and TRBJ2-2; TRBD2 is a possible D gene (6 bases). Per the germline V gene, CDR1 is MDHEN and CDR2 is SYDVKM. The CDR3 consists of 14 residues. Trimming removed 6 bases at V and 1 base at J, with 9 bases between.

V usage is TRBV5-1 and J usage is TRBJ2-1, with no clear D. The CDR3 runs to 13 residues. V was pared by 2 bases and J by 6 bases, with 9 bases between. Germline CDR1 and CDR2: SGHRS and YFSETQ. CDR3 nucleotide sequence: TGCGCCAGCAGCTTTAGTTCCCCCAATGAGCAGTTCTTC. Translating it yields CASSFSSPNEQFF.

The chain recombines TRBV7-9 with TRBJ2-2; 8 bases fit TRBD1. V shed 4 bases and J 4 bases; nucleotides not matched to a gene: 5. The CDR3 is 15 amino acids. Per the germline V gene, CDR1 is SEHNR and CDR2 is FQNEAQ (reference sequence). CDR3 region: CASSSGDRSTGELFF. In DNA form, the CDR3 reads TGTGCCAGCAGCTCCGGGGACAGGTCCACCGGGGAGCTGTTTTTT.

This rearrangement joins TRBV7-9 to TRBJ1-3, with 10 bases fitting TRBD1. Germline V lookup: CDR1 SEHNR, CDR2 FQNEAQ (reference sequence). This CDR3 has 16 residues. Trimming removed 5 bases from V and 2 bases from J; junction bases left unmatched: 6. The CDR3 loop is CASSEQTGGTGNTIYF. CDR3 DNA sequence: TGTGCCAGCAGCGAGCAGACAGGGGGCACTGGAAACACCATATATTTT.

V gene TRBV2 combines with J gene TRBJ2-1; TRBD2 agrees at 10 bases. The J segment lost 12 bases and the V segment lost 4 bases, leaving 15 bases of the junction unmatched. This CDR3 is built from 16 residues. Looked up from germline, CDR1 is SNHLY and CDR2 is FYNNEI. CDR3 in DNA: TGTGCCAGCAGTGGGGTAGCTCACCGGAGCGGGAGGGGGCAGTTCTTC. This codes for CASSGVAHRSGRGQFF.

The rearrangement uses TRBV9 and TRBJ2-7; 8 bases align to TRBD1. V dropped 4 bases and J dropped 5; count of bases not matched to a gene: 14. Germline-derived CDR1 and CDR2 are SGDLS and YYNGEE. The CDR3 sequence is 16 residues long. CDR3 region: CASSIRGETGGNEQYF. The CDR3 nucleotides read TGTGCCAGCAGCATCCGTGGGGAAACAGGGGGTAACGAGCAGTACTTC.

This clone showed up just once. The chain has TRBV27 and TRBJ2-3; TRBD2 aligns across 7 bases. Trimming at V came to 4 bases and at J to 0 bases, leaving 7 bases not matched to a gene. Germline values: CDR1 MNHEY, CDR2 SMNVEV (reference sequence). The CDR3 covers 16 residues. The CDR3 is CASSSYSGSSTDTQYF. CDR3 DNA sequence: TGTGCCAGCAGTTCCTATAGCGGGTCTAGCACAGATACGCAGTATTTT.

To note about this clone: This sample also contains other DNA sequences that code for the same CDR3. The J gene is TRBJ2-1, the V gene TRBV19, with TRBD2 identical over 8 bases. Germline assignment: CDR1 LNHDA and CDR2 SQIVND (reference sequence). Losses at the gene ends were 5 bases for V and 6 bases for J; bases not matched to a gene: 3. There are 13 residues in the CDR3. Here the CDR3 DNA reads TGTGCCAGTAGTGCCACTAGCGGCAATGAGCAGTTCTTC. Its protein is CASSATSGNEQFF.